This TCR beta chain was recorded in a study of neoadjuvant anti-PD-1 for oral cavity cancer. Time point described: after neoadjuvant nivolumab, at surgical resection. These oral cavity squamous cell carcinomas were HPV-negative and locally advanced. The CDR3 is 14 amino acids. Germline V gene data show CDR1 as MNHNS and CDR2 as SASEGT. Some clones are missing from TCRdb's copy, which holds only in-frame ones; the method was immunoSEQ multiplex PCR. The sample has approximately 43,000 clones, 77% seen once. With respect to this clone: One junction end disagrees with the germline gene, perhaps due to a read error.

The sequenced sample was PBMCs, obtained after nivolumab (anti-PD-1) treatment. The chain has TRBV6-1 and TRBJ2-1; no clear D gene. The sequence was obtained from a person between 35 and 79 years old with oral cavity squamous cell carcinoma. Written as DNA, the CDR3 is TGTGCCAGCAGAGAAGGCCAGGTTTACAATGAGCAGTTCTTC. Protein: CASREGQVYNEQFF.